A selection of T cell receptor beta chains follows, all from one sample in a study of OX40 agonist ivuxolimab in advanced cancers. Assay used: immunoSEQ multiplex PCR; TCRdb lists only in-frame clones, some missing. The table shows some 20,000 clones, with roughly four fifths occurring only once. The sample was CD4+ or CD8+ T cells sorted from blood, taken in a trial of the OX40 agonist ivuxolimab. The receptors here all came from an adult with an advanced solid tumor such as melanoma, head and neck, liver or kidney cancer. Both conserved end residues are part of each CDR3. D genes are given only for firm matches. Clone size, where shown, is once, few, many, or a class for clones that have expanded.

j_gene | abundance | v_gene | d_gene | CDR3aa | CDR3nt
TRBJ2-7 | - | TRBV5-6 | TRBD1 | CASSRGAGQGPREQYF | TGTGCCAGCAGCCGAGGGGCGGGACAGGGGCCCCGCGAGCAGTACTTC
TRBJ1-2 | - | TRBV2 | - | CASSESGGGNYGYTF | TGTGCCAGCAGTGAATCCGGGGGGGGGAACTATGGCTACACCTTC
TRBJ1-2 | - | TRBV19 | - | CASSLYGARGYTF | TGTGCCAGTAGTCTTTACGGGGCGCGAGGCTACACCTTC
TRBJ2-1 | - | TRBV2 | - | CASRLLDNEQFF | TGTGCCAGCAGACTGCTGGACAATGAGCAGTTCTTC
TRBJ2-2 | - | TRBV9 | TRBD2 | CASSVSGRDTGELFF | TGTGCCAGCAGCGTTTCCGGGAGGGACACCGGGGAGCTGTTTTTT
TRBJ1-1 | few | TRBV29-1 | - | CSVVRSEAFF | TGCAGCGTTGTAAGGAGCGAAGCTTTCTTT
TRBJ2-3 | - | TRBV11-2 | TRBD2 | CASKVAGGPADTQYF | TGTGCCAGCAAGGTGGCGGGGGGGCCGGCAGATACGCAGTATTTT
TRBJ2-3 | - | TRBV5-1 | - | CASSFQGYTDTQYF | TGCGCCAGCAGCTTTCAGGGGTACACAGATACGCAGTATTTT
TRBJ1-1 | few | TRBV7-2 | TRBD1 | CASRLAGGVEAFF | TGTGCCAGCAGGCTAGCAGGGGGGGTGGAAGCTTTCTTT
TRBJ2-3 | - | TRBV7-2 | TRBD2 | CASSSFRGGGSDTQYF | TGTGCCAGCAGCTCCTTTCGCGGGGGGGGATCAGATACGCAGTATTTT
TRBJ1-1 | - | TRBV19 | TRBD1 | CASTPRTGSLTEAFF | TGTGCCAGTACCCCCCGGACAGGGTCCCTCACTGAAGCTTTCTTT
TRBJ2-3 | - | TRBV7-3 | TRBD2 | CASSPGTSGRYYRGTDTQYF | TGTGCCAGCAGCCCCGGGACTAGCGGAAGGTACTATCGGGGCACAGATACGCAGTATTTT
TRBJ2-1 | few | TRBV6-6 | TRBD2 | CASSGSGGTYNEQFF | TGTGCCAGCAGTGGGAGCGGGGGAACCTACAATGAGCAGTTCTTC
TRBJ2-3 | - | TRBV10-2 | TRBD2 | CASSLILAGGPNTQYF | TGCGCCAGCAGCTTGATTCTAGCGGGAGGGCCAAATACGCAGTATTTT
TRBJ2-1 | - | TRBV5-3 | - | CARSIPARRKSSYNEQFF | TGTGCCAGAAGCATTCCTGCGCGACGGAAGAGCTCCTACAATGAGCAGTTCTTC
TRBJ1-1 | few | TRBV7-9 | TRBD1 | CASRPTGGINTEAFF | TGTGCCAGCAGACCCACAGGGGGGATAAACACTGAAGCTTTCTTT
TRBJ2-2 | once | TRBV25-1 | TRBD1 | CASSDPATGGDTGELFF | TGTGCCAGCAGTGACCCGGCGACAGGGGGGGACACCGGGGAGCTGTTTTTT
TRBJ2-1 | - | TRBV6-1 | TRBD2 | CASVVGLAGYNEQFF | TGTGCCAGCGTGGTTGGACTAGCGGGATACAATGAGCAGTTCTTC
TRBJ1-5 | - | TRBV7-2 | - | CASSLQGSNQPQHF | TGTGCCAGCAGCCTACAGGGTAGCAATCAGCCCCAGCATTTT
TRBJ2-7 | - | TRBV5-5 | - | CASSLAETLSYEQYF | TGTGCCAGCAGCTTGGCCGAGACCCTGTCCTACGAGCAGTACTTC
TRBJ2-5 | - | TRBV2 | TRBD1 | CASSEPGQIKYF | TGTGCCAGCAGTGAGCCGGGACAGATAAAGTACTTC
TRBJ1-1 | - | TRBV5-1 | - | CASSPDTGRNTEAFF | TGCGCCAGCAGCCCGGACACAGGCCGGAACACTGAAGCTTTCTTT
TRBJ1-4 | - | TRBV30 | - | CAWSVGQGQGKLFF | TGTGCCTGGAGTGTTGGGCAGGGACAAGGAAAACTGTTTTTT
TRBJ1-2 | - | TRBV15 | - | CATSRGTGSNYGYTF | TGTGCCACCAGCAGGGGGACCGGGAGTAACTATGGCTACACCTTC
TRBJ1-1 | - | TRBV6-5 | TRBD1 | CASSFYRGIGTEAFF | TGTGCCAGCAGTTTCTACAGGGGGATTGGCACTGAAGCTTTCTTT
TRBJ2-3 | - | TRBV6-5 | TRBD1 | CASRRQGLGTDTQYF | TGTGCCAGCAGGAGACAGGGTTTGGGCACAGATACGCAGTATTTT
TRBJ2-1 | - | TRBV11-2 | - | CASSLGTPKSDEQFF | TGTGCCAGCAGCTTAGGGACCCCGAAATCCGATGAGCAGTTCTTC
TRBJ2-5 | - | TRBV5-1 | - | CASSLSAGPQETQYF | TGCGCCAGCAGCTTGTCGGCGGGCCCCCAAGAGACCCAGTACTTC
TRBJ2-5 | - | TRBV6-1 | TRBD2 | CASSGLAGRETQYF | TGTGCCAGCAGTGGACTAGCGGGGAGGGAGACCCAGTACTTC
TRBJ2-7 | - | TRBV7-8 | TRBD1 | CASGLGQGYRQQYF | TGTGCCAGCGGCTTGGGACAGGGTTACCGCCAACAGTACTTC
TRBJ2-1 | - | TRBV7-8 | TRBD1 | CASSSLPGQGHNEQFF | TGTGCCAGCAGCTCTCTCCCGGGACAGGGGCACAATGAGCAGTTCTTC
TRBJ2-5 | - | TRBV7-8 | TRBD1 | CASSFNPGTGGRETQYF | TGTGCCAGCAGCTTTAATCCCGGGACAGGGGGGAGAGAGACCCAGTACTTC
TRBJ2-5 | - | TRBV18 | - | CASSPNPTKETQYF | TGTGCCAGCTCACCAAACCCGACTAAAGAGACCCAGTACTTC
TRBJ1-3 | - | TRBV7-2 | - | CASSEQGWGNTIYF | TGTGCCAGCAGCGAACAGGGTTGGGGAAACACCATATATTTT
TRBJ2-3 | few | TRBV11-2 | - | CASRYSRLTTDTQYF | TGTGCCAGCAGATATAGTAGGTTAACGACAGATACGCAGTATTTT
TRBJ2-7 | - | TRBV5-1 | TRBD1 | CASGQGAGTYEQYF | TGCGCCAGCGGCCAGGGGGCAGGAACCTACGAGCAGTACTTC
TRBJ1-5 | - | TRBV18 | TRBD1 | CASSLGQGVQPQHF | TGTGCCAGCTCGCTGGGACAGGGGGTTCAGCCCCAGCATTTT
TRBJ2-1 | - | TRBV10-1 | TRBD2 | CASSEGGLAVSNEQFF | TGCGCCAGCAGTGAGGGGGGACTAGCGGTCTCCAATGAGCAGTTCTTC
TRBJ1-2 | - | TRBV6-5 | - | CASRDLGGIYGYTF | TGTGCCAGCAGAGATCTGGGGGGAATCTATGGCTACACCTTC
TRBJ1-5 | - | TRBV28 | - | CASSPSGALNQPQHF | TGTGCCAGCAGCCCCTCGGGGGCCCTCAATCAGCCCCAGCATTTT
TRBJ2-5 | - | TRBV5-1 | - | CASSLTSPQETQYF | TGCGCCAGCAGCTTGACTAGCCCTCAAGAGACCCAGTACTTC
TRBJ2-1 | - | TRBV29-1 | TRBD1 | CSVEGGTGPYNEQFF | TGCAGCGTTGAGGGGGGGACAGGGCCCTACAATGAGCAGTTCTTC
TRBJ2-1 | - | TRBV2 | TRBD2 | CASRQTSGGAVGQFF | TGTGCCAGCAGGCAAACTAGCGGGGGGGCAGTAGGGCAGTTCTTC
TRBJ2-5 | - | TRBV5-4 | TRBD2 | CASSTASGGAGWETQYF | TGTGCCAGCAGCACCGCCAGCGGGGGGGCCGGATGGGAGACCCAGTACTTC
TRBJ1-2 | - | TRBV2 | TRBD1 | CAYVVTGANYGYTF | TGTGCCTACGTCGTCACAGGGGCCAACTATGGCTACACCTTC
TRBJ1-3 | - | TRBV28 | - | CASSFPERNTIYF | TGTGCCAGCAGCTTCCCGGAACGAAACACCATATATTTT
TRBJ1-4 | - | TRBV19 | TRBD1 | CASSIGTGGRRTNEKLFF | TGTGCCAGTAGTATTGGGACAGGGGGTAGAAGGACTAATGAAAAACTGTTTTTT
TRBJ1-1 | once | TRBV6-6 | - | CASSYSVNTEAFF | TGTGCCAGCAGTTACTCGGTTAACACTGAAGCTTTCTTT
TRBJ2-1 | - | TRBV4-3 | - | CASSQDGGGDNEQFF | TGCGCCAGCAGCCAAGACGGAGGGGGGGACAATGAGCAGTTCTTC
TRBJ2-2 | once | TRBV5-1 | TRBD2 | CASSPGTSGFTGELFF | TGCGCCAGCAGCCCTGGGACTAGCGGGTTCACCGGGGAGCTGTTTTTT
TRBJ1-2 | - | TRBV5-1 | - | CASSLAGYYGYTF | TGCGCCAGCAGCTTGGCAGGGTACTATGGCTACACCTTC
TRBJ2-7 | - | TRBV6-6 | TRBD1 | CASSQGTGIYEQYF | TGTGCCAGCAGTCAGGGGACAGGGATCTACGAGCAGTACTTC
TRBJ2-7 | - | TRBV9 | TRBD2 | CASSVDGTNYEQYF | TGTGCCAGCAGCGTAGACGGGACTAACTACGAGCAGTACTTC
TRBJ1-1 | - | TRBV29-1 | - | CSGRDGLNTEAFF | TGCAGCGGCCGGGACGGCTTGAACACTGAAGCTTTCTTT